This TCR beta chain was identified during a study of long-term antiretroviral therapy in people with HIV. General observations from the study: Dominating the repertoire at all time points were the clones that expanded before ART. Compared with controls, HIV repertoires showed narrower CDR3 length ranges.

The libraries were made with immunoSEQ v3.0 at survey level. The target of sequencing was roughly 40,000-55,000 T-cell genomes per sample. Measured with immunoSEQ multiplex PCR; TCRdb has only the in-frame clones, and not every one. The data show nearly 30,000 clones, 85% to 90% seen once. The germline gives CDR1 KGHSH, CDR2 LQKENI. V shed 7 bases and J shed 5 bases, with 20 bases lying between them. CDR3 length: 15 amino acids. About this clone itself: Its matching antigen is unknown.

A minimum of one pre-ART and two post-ART PBMC samples existed for each donor. The clonotype originates from a man in his forties or fifties with HIV. The sample consisted of unsorted PBMCs, taken 3.2 years before starting antiretroviral therapy. This rearrangement joins TRBV18 to TRBJ2-5; possible D gene TRBD1, 6 bases. The CDR3, as DNA: TGTGCCAGCTTTCTCCCGGGACATTGGATGGAGACCCAGTACTTC. Residues: CASFLPGHWMETQYF.